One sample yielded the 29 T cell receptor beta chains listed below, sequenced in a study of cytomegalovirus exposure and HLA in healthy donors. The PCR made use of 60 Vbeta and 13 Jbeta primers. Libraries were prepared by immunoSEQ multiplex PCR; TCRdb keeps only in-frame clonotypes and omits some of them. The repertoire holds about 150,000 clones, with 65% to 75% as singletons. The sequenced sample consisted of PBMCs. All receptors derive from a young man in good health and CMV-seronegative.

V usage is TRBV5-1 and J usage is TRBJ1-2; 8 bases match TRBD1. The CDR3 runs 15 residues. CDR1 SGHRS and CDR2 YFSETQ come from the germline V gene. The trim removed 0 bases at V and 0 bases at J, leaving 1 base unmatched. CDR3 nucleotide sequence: TGCGCCAGCAGCTTGGAGACAGGGGCTAACTATGGCTACACCTTC. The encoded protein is CASSLETGANYGYTF.

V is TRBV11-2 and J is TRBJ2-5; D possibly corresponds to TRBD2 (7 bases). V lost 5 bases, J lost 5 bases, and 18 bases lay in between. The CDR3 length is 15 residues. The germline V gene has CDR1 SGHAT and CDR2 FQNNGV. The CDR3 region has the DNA TGTGCCAGCAGCCGACCAGGGAGGGGGAGGGAGACCCAGTACTTC. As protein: CASSRPGRGRETQYF.

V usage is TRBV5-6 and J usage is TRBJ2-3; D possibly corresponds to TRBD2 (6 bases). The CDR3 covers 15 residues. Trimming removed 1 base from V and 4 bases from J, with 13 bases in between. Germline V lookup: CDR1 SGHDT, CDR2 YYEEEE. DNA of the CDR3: TGTGCCAGCAGCTTGTACTGGGAGGATTCAGATACGCAGTATTTT. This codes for CASSLYWEDSDTQYF.

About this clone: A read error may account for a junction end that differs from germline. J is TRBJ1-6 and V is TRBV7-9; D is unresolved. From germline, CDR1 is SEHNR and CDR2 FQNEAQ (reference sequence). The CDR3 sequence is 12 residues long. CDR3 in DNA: TGTTCCAGCAGCTTAACGGATTCACCCCTCCACTTT. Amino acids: CSSSLTDSPLHF.

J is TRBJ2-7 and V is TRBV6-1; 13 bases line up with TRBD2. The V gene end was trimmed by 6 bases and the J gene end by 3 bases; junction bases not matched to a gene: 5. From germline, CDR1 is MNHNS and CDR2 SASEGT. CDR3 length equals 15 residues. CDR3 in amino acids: CASRGGLAGFYEQYV. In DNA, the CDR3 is TGTGCCAGCAGGGGGGGACTAGCGGGGTTCTACGAGCAGTACGTC.

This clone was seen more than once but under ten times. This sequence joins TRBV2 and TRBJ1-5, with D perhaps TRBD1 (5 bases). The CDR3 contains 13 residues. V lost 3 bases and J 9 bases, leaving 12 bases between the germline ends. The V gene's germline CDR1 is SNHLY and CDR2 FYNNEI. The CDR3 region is CASSESGPRPQHF. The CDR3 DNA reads TGTGCCAGCAGTGAGTCAGGGCCGCGGCCCCAGCATTTT.

The CDR3 reads CASSRQDNYGYTF. The CDR3 DNA is TGTGCCAGCAGTCGACAGGACAACTATGGCTACACCTTC. The chain has TRBV5-4 and TRBJ1-2; D is perhaps TRBD1 (6 bases). V gave up 5 bases and J gave up 2 bases, with 10 bases separating them. Per the germline V gene, CDR1 is SGHNT and CDR2 is YYREEE (reference sequence). The CDR3 runs to 13 residues.

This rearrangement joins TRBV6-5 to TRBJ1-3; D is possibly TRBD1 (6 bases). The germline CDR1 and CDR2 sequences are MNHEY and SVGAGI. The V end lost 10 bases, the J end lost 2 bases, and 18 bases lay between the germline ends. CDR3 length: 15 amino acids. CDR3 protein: CATYRLRGTGNTIYF. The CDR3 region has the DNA TGTGCCACGTACCGCTTAAGGGGGACTGGAAACACCATATATTTT.

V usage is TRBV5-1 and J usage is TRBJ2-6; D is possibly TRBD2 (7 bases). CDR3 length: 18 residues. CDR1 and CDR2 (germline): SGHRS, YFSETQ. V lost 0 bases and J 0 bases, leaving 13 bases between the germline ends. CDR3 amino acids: CASSLEGGGPSGANVLTF. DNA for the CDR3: TGCGCCAGCAGCTTGGAGGGCGGGGGCCCCTCTGGGGCCAACGTCCTGACTTTC. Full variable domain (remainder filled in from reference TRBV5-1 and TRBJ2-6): KAGVTQTPRYLIKTRGQQVTLSCSPISGHRSVSWYQQTPGQGLQFLFEYFSETQRNKGNFPGRFSGRQFSNSRSEMNVSTLELGDSALYLCASSLEGGGPSGANVLTFGAGSRLTVL.

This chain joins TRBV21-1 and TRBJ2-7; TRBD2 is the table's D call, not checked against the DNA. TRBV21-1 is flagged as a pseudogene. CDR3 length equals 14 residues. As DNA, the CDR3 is TGTGCCAGCAGCAACCTCGGGTCTTCTTTAGAGCAGTACGTC. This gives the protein CASSNLGSSLEQYV.

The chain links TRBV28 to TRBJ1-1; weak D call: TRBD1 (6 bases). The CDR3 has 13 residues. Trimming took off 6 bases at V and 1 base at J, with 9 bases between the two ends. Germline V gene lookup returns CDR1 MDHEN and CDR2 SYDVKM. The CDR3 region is CASSVRGNTEAFF. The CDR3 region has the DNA TGTGCCAGCAGCGTCAGGGGGAACACTGAAGCTTTCTTT. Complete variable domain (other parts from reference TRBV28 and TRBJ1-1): DVKVTQSSRYLVKRTGEKVFLECVQDMDHENMFWYRQDPGLGLRLIYFSYDVKMKEKGDIPEGYSVSREKKERFSLILESASTNQTSMYLCASSVRGNTEAFFGQGTRLTVV.

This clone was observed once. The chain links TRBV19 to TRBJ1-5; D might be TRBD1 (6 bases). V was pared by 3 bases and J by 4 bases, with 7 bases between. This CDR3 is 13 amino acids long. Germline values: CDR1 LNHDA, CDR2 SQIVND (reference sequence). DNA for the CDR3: TGTGCCAGTAGTATGGACAGAAATCAGCCCCAGCATTTT. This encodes CASSMDRNQPQHF.

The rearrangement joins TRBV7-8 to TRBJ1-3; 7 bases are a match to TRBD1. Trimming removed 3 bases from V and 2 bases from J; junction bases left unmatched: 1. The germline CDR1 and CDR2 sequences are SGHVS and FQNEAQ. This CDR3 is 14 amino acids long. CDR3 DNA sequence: TGTGCCAGCAGCTTCGACAGGGCTGGAAACACCATATATTTT. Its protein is CASSFDRAGNTIYF.

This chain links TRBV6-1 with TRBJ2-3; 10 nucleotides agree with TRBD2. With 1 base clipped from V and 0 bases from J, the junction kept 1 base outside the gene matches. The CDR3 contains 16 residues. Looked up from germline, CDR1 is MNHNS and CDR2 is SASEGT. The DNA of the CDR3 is TGTGCCAGCAGTGAAGGTAGCGGGGGGAGCACAGATACGCAGTATTTT. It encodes CASSEGSGGSTDTQYF.

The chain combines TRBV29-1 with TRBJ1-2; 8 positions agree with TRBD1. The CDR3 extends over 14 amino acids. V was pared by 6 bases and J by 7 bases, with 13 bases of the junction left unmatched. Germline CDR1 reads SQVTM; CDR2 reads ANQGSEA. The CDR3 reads CSVEDRVVSSGYTF. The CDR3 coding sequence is TGCAGCGTCGAGGACAGGGTGGTTTCGAGTGGCTACACCTTC. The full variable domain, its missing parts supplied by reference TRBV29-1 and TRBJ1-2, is SAVISQKPSRDICQRGTSLTIQCQVDSQVTMMFWYRQQPGQSLTLIATANQGSEATYESGFVIDKFPISRPNLTFSTLTVSNMSPEDSSIYLCSVEDRVVSSGYTFGSGTRLTVV.

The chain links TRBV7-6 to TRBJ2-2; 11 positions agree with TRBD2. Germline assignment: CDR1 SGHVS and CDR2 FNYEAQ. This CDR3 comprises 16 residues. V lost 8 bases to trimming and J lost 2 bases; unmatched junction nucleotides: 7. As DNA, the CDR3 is TGTGCCAGCTCCGTTAGCGGGGGGGTAAACACCGGGGAGCTGTTTTTT. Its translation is CASSVSGGVNTGELFF. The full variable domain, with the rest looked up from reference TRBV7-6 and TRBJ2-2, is GAGVSQSPRYKVTKRGQDVALRCDPISGHVSLYWYRQALGQGPEFLTYFNYEAQQDKSGLPNDRFSAERPEGSISTLTIQRTEQRDSAMYRCASSVSGGVNTGELFFGEGSRLTVL.

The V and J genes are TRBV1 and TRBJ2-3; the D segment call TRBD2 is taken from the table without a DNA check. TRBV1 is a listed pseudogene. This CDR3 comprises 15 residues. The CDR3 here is CTSSFPGGRTDTQYF. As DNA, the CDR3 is TGCACCAGCAGCTTTCCGGGGGGCCGGACAGATACGCAGTATTTT.

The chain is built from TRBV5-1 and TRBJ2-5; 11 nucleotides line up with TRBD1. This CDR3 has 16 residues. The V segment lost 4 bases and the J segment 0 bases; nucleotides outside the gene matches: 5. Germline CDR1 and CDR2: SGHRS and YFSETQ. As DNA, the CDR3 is TGCGCCAGCAGCCCTGGGACAGGGGGGGACCAAGAGACCCAGTACTTC. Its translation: CASSPGTGGDQETQYF. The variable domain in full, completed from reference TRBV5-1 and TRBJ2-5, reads KAGVTQTPRYLIKTRGQQVTLSCSPISGHRSVSWYQQTPGQGLQFLFEYFSETQRNKGNFPGRFSGRQFSNSRSEMNVSTLELGDSALYLCASSPGTGGDQETQYFGPGTRLLVL.

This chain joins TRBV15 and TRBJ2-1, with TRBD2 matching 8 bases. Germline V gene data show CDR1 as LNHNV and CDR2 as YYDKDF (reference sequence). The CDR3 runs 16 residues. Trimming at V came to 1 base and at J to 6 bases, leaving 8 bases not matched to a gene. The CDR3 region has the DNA TGTGCCACCAGCAGAGTATTAGGACTAGCTGCCAATGAGCAGTTCTTC. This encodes CATSRVLGLAANEQFF. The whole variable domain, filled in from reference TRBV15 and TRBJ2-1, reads DAMVIQNPRYQVTQFGKPVTLSCSQTLNHNVMYWYQQKSSQAPKLLFHYYDKDFNNEADTPDNFQSRRPNTSFCFLDIRSPGLGDTAMYLCATSRVLGLAANEQFFGPGTRLTVL.

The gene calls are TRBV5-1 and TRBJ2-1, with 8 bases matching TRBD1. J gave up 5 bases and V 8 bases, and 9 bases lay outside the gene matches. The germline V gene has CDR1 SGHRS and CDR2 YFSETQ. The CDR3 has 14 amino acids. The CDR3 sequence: CASKTRGLDNEQFF. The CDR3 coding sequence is TGCGCCAGTAAAACCAGGGGGCTCGACAATGAGCAGTTCTTC.

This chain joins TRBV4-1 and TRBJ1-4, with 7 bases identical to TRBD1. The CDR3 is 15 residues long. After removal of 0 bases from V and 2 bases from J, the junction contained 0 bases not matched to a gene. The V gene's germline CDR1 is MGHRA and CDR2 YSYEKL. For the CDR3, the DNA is TGCGCCAGCAGCCAAGACAGGGGGACTAATGAAAAACTGTTTTTT. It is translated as CASSQDRGTNEKLFF.

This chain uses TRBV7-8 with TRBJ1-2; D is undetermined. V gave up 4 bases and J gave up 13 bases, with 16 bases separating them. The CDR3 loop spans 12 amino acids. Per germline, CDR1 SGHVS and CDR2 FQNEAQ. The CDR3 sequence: CASSSGLDGSTF. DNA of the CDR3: TGTGCCAGCAGCTCGGGTTTAGACGGGAGCACCTTC.

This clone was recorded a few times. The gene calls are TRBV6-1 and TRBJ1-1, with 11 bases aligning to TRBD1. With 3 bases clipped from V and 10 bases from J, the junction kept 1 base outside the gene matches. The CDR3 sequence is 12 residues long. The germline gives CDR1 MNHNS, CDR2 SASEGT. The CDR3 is CASSEDRGRAFF. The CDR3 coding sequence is TGTGCCAGCAGTGAGGACAGGGGGCGAGCTTTCTTT.

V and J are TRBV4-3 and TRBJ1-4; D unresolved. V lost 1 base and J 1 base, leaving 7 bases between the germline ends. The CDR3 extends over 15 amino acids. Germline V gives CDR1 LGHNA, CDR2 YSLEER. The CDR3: CASSQGEGTNEKLFF. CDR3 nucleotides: TGCGCCAGCAGCCAAGGAGAGGGAACTAATGAAAAACTGTTTTTT.

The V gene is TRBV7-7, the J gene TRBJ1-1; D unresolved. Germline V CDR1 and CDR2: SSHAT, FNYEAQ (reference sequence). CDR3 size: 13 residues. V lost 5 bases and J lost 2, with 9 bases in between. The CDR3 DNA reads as TGTGCCAGCAGCCCGCAGACTAACACTGAAGCTTTCTTT. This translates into CASSPQTNTEAFF.

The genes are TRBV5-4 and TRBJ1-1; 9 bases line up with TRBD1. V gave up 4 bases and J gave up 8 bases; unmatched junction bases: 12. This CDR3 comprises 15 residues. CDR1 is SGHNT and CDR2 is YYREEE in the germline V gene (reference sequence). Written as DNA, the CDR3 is TGTGCCAGCAGCCACCCGACAGGGGGGCCAACCGAAGCTTTCTTT. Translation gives CASSHPTGGPTEAFF.

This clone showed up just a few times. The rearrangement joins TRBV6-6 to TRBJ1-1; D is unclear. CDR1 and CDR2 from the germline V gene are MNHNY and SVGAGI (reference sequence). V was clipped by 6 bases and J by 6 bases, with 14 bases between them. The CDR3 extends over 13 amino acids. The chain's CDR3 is CASSQAGGAEAFF. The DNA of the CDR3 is TGTGCCAGCAGCCAGGCTGGAGGTGCTGAAGCTTTCTTT.

In DNA form, the CDR3 reads TGTGCCAGCAACATCGACGGCGGGGGCTCCCGCTACACCTTC. Translation gives CASNIDGGGSRYTF. The genes are TRBV6-5 and TRBJ1-2; D may be TRBD1 (6 bases). The germline CDR1 and CDR2 sequences are MNHEY and SVGAGI. V lost 7 bases to trimming and J lost 9 bases, with 21 bases between them. CDR3 length: 14 residues.

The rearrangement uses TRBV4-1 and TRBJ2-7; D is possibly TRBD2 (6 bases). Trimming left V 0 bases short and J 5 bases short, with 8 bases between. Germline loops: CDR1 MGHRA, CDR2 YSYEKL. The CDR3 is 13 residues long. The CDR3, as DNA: TGCGCCAGCAGCCAAGATTGGGAGGACGAGCAGTACTTC. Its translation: CASSQDWEDEQYF.